This T cell receptor beta chain came from a study of blood T cell repertoires in COVID-19. Across the study: The United States, Italy and Spain supplied acute and convalescent COVID-19 samples. Sources were T cells, B-cell-depleted T cells, or PBMCs; the material itself was cDNA or gDNA.

Original methodology: From reference gene primer amplification, estimates of nucleated cell counts were derived. Clones were sequenced by immunoSEQ multiplex PCR, and TCRdb holds only the in-frame ones, with some missing. V, J and clone size reflect that table, while D and trimming were determined from the DNA. In the table there are about 260,000 clones, less than 90% of which are singletons. The CDR3 length is 14 residues. Trimming took 5 bases from V and 0 from J, leaving 10 bases between them. The germline gives CDR1 MDHEN, CDR2 SYDVKM. The sequence derives from a man aged 60-69 years with acute or convalescent COVID-19. The genes are TRBV28 and TRBJ1-1; D remains ambiguous. Material for sequencing was peripheral blood. CDR3 region: CASSPAGVNTEAFF. The CDR3 DNA reads as TGTGCCAGCAGTCCTGCCGGGGTGAACACTGAAGCTTTCTTT.